The 10 T cell receptor beta chains below were found in one sample sequenced in a study of persistence of HIV-infected CD4 T cells. Cells were stimulated nonspecifically with anti-CD3/anti-CD28 magnetic beads. Sorting of responding CD4+ T cells relied on upregulated CD40 ligand together with CD69. These receptors are not linked to any known antigen. Sequencing used immunoSEQ version 4 in survey mode. The assay was immunoSEQ multiplex PCR, and TCRdb's table has in-frame clones only and misses some. The table records tens of thousands of clones, 70% to 90% of them present only once. The sample consisted of CD4+ T cells sorted from PBMCs after approximately 18-hour stimulation, taken from a patient who received antiretroviral therapy. These receptors were collected from an adult woman with HIV who was CMV-seropositive.

V is TRBV28 and J is TRBJ1-5, with D hard to call. The germline V gene encodes CDR1 MDHEN and CDR2 SYDVKM. The ends were cut back, 1 base at V and 5 bases at J, with 12 bases in the middle. The CDR3 loop spans 15 amino acids. CDR3 region: CASSLLSGFDQPQHF. Written as DNA, the CDR3 is TGTGCCAGCAGTTTATTGAGTGGGTTCGATCAGCCCCAGCATTTT.

The rearrangement links TRBV27 to TRBJ2-2, with 9 bases aligning to TRBD2. The V and J ends lost 2 bases and 8 bases, in that order; junction bases with no gene match: 9. The CDR3 totals 16 residues. Germline V CDR1 and CDR2: MNHEY, SMNVEV (reference sequence). Here the CDR3 reads CASSLGGSGSAGELFF. The CDR3 DNA follows: TGTGCCAGCAGTTTAGGGGGTAGCGGGAGCGCAGGGGAGCTGTTTTTT.

CDR3 sequence: CASSWGLVLTDTQYF. In DNA, the CDR3 is TGCGCCAGCAGCTGGGGACTAGTCCTCACAGATACGCAGTATTTT. The genes are TRBV5-1 and TRBJ2-3; 8 nucleotides align to TRBD2. The CDR3 runs 15 residues. The germline V gene encodes CDR1 SGHRS and CDR2 YFSETQ. J lost 2 bases, V lost 3 bases, and 5 bases had no gene match.

This clone came up once. The V and J genes are TRBV28 and TRBJ2-7; the D is unclear. The ends were cut back, 4 bases at V and 4 bases at J, with 20 bases in the middle. From germline, CDR1 is MDHEN and CDR2 SYDVKM. The CDR3 runs to 16 residues. The CDR3 DNA sequence: TGTGCCAGCAGTTCCTCGGGTGGCCCCCAGCCTTACGAGCAGTACTTC. Amino acids: CASSSSGGPQPYEQYF.

The rearrangement uses TRBV5-1 and TRBJ2-1, with D tentatively TRBD2 (6 bases). The CDR3 runs 15 residues. Germline CDR1 and CDR2: SGHRS and YFSETQ. Trimming left V 3 bases short and J 0 bases short, with 10 bases between. CDR3: CASSSGSGSYNEQFF. Here the CDR3 DNA reads TGCGCCAGCAGCTCCGGGAGTGGCTCCTACAATGAGCAGTTCTTC.

This chain links TRBV6-5 with TRBJ2-3, with D possibly TRBD2 on 5 matching bases. Per germline, CDR1 MNHEY and CDR2 SVGAGI. Trimming removed 5 bases from V and 1 base from J, with 10 bases in between. The CDR3 has 14 residues. As DNA, the CDR3 is TGTGCCAGCAGTCAGATGAGGGGCACAGATACGCAGTATTTT. Translating it yields CASSQMRGTDTQYF.

This chain links TRBV30 with TRBJ2-7; TRBD1 matches at 7 bases. CDR3 size: 15 residues. V lost 2 bases and J lost 0; bases outside the gene matches: 7. Germline assignment: CDR1 GTSNPN and CDR2 SVGIG (reference sequence). DNA for the CDR3: TGTGCCTGGAGTTTGGGACAGCCAAGCTCCTACGAGCAGTACTTC. It yields the protein CAWSLGQPSSYEQYF.

This rearrangement joins TRBV5-6 to TRBJ2-7; TRBD1 might be the D (6 bases). CDR1 and CDR2 (germline): SGHDT, YYEEEE. Trimming left V 4 bases short and J 3 bases short, with 11 bases between. The CDR3 loop spans 13 amino acids. The CDR3 coding sequence is TGTGCCAGCAGCAGACCAGGGGACTACGAGCAGTACTTC. Translating it yields CASSRPGDYEQYF.

The genes are TRBV28 and TRBJ2-1; 8 bases align to TRBD1. J lost 6 bases, V lost 6 bases, and 4 bases had no gene match. The CDR3 has 13 residues. The germline CDR1 and CDR2 sequences are MDHEN and SYDVKM. The CDR3 DNA is TGTGCCAGCAGGCCCACAGGGGGCAATGAGCAGTTCTTC. Its protein is CASRPTGGNEQFF.

The DNA of the CDR3 is TGTGCCAGCACCGCCCTCTGGGGATTTGGATCACCCCTCCACTTT. It encodes CASTALWGFGSPLHF. V usage is TRBV5-6 and J usage is TRBJ1-6; D uncertain. The CDR3 is 15 residues long. Germline values: CDR1 SGHDT, CDR2 YYEEEE. V dropped 6 bases and J dropped 10 bases, with 20 bases sitting between them. Full variable domain (remainder filled in from reference TRBV5-6 and TRBJ1-6): DAGVTQSPTHLIKTRGQQVTLRCSPKSGHDTVSWYQQALGQGPQFIFQYYEEEERQRGNFPDRFSGHQFPNYSSELNVNALLLGDSALYLCASTALWGFGSPLHFGNGTRLTVT.